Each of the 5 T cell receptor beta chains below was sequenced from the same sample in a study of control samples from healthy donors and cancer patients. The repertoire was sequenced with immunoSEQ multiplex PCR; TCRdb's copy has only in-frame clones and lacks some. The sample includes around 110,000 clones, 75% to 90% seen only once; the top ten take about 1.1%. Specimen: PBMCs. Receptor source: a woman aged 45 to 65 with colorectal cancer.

For the CDR3, the DNA is TGCAGCGTTGCGTCTGTAGAGCGTGATACGCAGTATTTT. Translation gives CSVASVERDTQYF. The rearrangement links TRBV29-1 to TRBJ2-3; unclear D gene. V was clipped by 4 bases and J by 6 bases, with 14 bases between them. The CDR3 extends over 13 amino acids. Germline assignment: CDR1 SQVTM and CDR2 ANQGSEA.

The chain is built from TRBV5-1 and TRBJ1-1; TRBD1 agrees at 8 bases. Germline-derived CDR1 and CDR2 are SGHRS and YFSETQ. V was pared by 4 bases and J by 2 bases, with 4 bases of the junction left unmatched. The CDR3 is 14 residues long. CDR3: CASSKTGANTEAFF. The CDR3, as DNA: TGCGCCAGCAGCAAGACAGGGGCAAACACTGAAGCTTTCTTT.

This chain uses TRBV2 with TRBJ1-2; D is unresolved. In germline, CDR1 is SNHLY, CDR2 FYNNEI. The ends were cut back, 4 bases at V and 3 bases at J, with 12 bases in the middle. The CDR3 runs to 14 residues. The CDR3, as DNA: TGTGCCAGCAGTGTCGGTCAAGGCTACTATGGCTACACCTTC. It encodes CASSVGQGYYGYTF.

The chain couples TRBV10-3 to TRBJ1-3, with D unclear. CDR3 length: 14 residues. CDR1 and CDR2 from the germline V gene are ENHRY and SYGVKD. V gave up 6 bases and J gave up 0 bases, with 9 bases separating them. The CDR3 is CAIRWTDSGNTIYF. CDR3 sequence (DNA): TGTGCCATCAGGTGGACGGACTCTGGAAACACCATATATTTT.

CDR3 residues: CASSLVVGLGSYNEQFF. The CDR3 DNA reads as TGTGCCAGCAGCTTAGTAGTAGGCCTCGGCTCCTACAATGAGCAGTTCTTC. The chain is built from TRBV13 and TRBJ2-1; D is unresolved. V was cut by 1 base and J by 0 bases, with 13 bases left in between. The length of the CDR3 is 17 residues. Germline V lookup: CDR1 PRHDT, CDR2 FYEKMQ (reference sequence). The entire variable domain, with the rest obtained from reference TRBV13 and TRBJ2-1, is as follows: AAGVIQSPRHLIKEKRETATLKCYPIPRHDTVYWYQQGPGQDPQFLISFYEKMQSDKGSIPDRFSAQQFSDYHSELNMSSLELGDSALYFCASSLVVGLGSYNEQFFGPGTRLTVL.